This is a list of T cell receptor beta chains from one sample in a study of T cells expressing NK-cell markers. TCRdb reworked the 5' RACE reads into one entry per CDR3 protein, no DNA. Its table records about 150,000 distinct CDR3 sequences. Sequenced: blood T cells: a sorted CD56 or NKG2C T cell subset, CD4+ or CD8+ T cells, or bulk PBMC T cells (not recorded which). The receptor source for this set is a woman aged 45-65 years in good health. Both conserved end residues are part of each CDR3.

J	V	CDR3
TRBJ2-4	TRBV5-6	CASTISRMGRENIQYF
TRBJ2-3	TRBV4-1	CASSQDDRGGDTQYF
TRBJ2-5	TRBV7-9	CASGGGGAQETQYF
TRBJ2-5	TRBV4-1	CASSQNIDTTGETQYF
TRBJ2-3	TRBV2	CASSGLASGSIDTQYF
TRBJ1-3	TRBV29-1	CSVEDQGGGNTIYF
TRBJ2-7	TRBV12-3/TRBV12-4	CASSWDRGPYEQYF
TRBJ2-1	TRBV6-1	CASTLGWNEQFF
TRBJ2-7	TRBV12-3/TRBV12-4	CASGPGVYEQYF
TRBJ1-1	TRBV5-1	CASSLENRAFF
TRBJ2-3	TRBV12-3/TRBV12-4	CASRTGTEEYF
TRBJ2-5	TRBV5-1	CASSYSLEDQYF
TRBJ2-7	TRBV19	CASRLLAGRYEQYF
TRBJ1-1	TRBV7-8	CASSTDRGDIEAFF
TRBJ2-1	TRBV7-9	CASSFQGLTYNEQFF
TRBJ2-1	TRBV7-9	CASSLEQGNPYNEQFF